This entry lists 14 T cell receptor beta chains sequenced from one sample in a study of blood T cell repertoires in COVID-19. The table came from immunoSEQ multiplex PCR; TCRdb's copy has only in-frame clones and leaves some out. The table lists more than 95,000 clones, 70% to 85% of them singletons. Sequenced sample: peripheral blood. The source is a woman over 75 with active or convalescent COVID-19.

This clone appeared once. The chain joins TRBV6-5 to TRBJ2-7; 12 bases line up with TRBD2. The CDR3 runs 16 residues. Trimming cost V 3 bases and J 2 bases; bases outside gene matches: 5. The germline V gene encodes CDR1 MNHEY and CDR2 SVGAGI. The CDR3 is CASSYSLAGGTYEQYF. CDR3 coding DNA: TGTGCCAGCAGTTATTCCCTAGCGGGGGGGACCTACGAGCAGTACTTC.

V is TRBV10-3 and J is TRBJ1-4, with a tentative D call TRBD1 (6 bases). V lost 3 bases and J lost 3, with 14 bases in between. This CDR3 contains 16 residues. Per germline, CDR1 ENHRY and CDR2 SYGVKD. The CDR3 is CAISDTGSSANEKLFF. CDR3 sequence (DNA): TGTGCCATCAGTGATACAGGGAGTAGTGCTAATGAAAAACTGTTTTTT.

The V and J genes are TRBV27 and TRBJ1-5; no clear D. V was shortened by 2 bases and J by 7 bases, with 9 bases between the two germline ends. The germline CDR1 and CDR2 sequences are MNHEY and SMNVEV (reference sequence). The CDR3 covers 13 residues. The CDR3 reads CASSLERSQPQHF. CDR3 nucleotides: TGTGCCAGCAGTTTAGAGAGATCCCAGCCCCAGCATTTT.

The genes are TRBV19 and TRBJ1-1; D might be TRBD1 (5 bases). V lost 4 bases, J lost 2 bases, and 17 bases lay in between. Germline values: CDR1 LNHDA, CDR2 SQIVND (reference sequence). This CDR3 spans 16 amino acids. The CDR3 nucleotides are TGTGCCAGTAGTAGCCCCTCCCAGGGTATAAACACTGAAGCTTTCTTT. This encodes CASSSPSQGINTEAFF.

The chain is built from TRBV7-2 and TRBJ1-5, with D unresolved. This CDR3 spans 14 amino acids. Germline assignment: CDR1 SGHTA and CDR2 FQGNSA. V was trimmed by 2 bases and J by 2 bases, leaving 7 bases between them. CDR3 DNA sequence: TGTGCCAGCAGCTTACGATCGGGCAATCAGCCCCAGCATTTT. This encodes CASSLRSGNQPQHF. The whole variable domain, filled in from reference TRBV7-2 and TRBJ1-5, reads GAGVSQSPSNKVTEKGKDVELRCDPISGHTALYWYRQSLGQGLEFLIYFQGNSAPDKSGLPSDRFSAERTGGSVSTLTIQRTQQEDSAVYLCASSLRSGNQPQHFGDGTRLSIL.

This clone appeared a single time. The chain employs TRBV6-2 or TRBV6-3 and TRBJ1-2; weak D call: TRBD1 (5 bases). V dropped 5 bases and J dropped 4 bases, with 11 bases sitting between them. The CDR3 runs to 13 residues. Germline V CDR1 and CDR2: MNHEY, SVGEGT. CDR3 DNA: TGTGCCAGCAGTCCAACAGGATTCTATGGCTACACCTTC. It specifies CASSPTGFYGYTF.

The chain couples TRBV2 to TRBJ2-7, with 9 nucleotides matching TRBD1. V lost 2 bases to trimming and J lost 2 bases; unmatched junction nucleotides: 4. This CDR3 has 15 residues. CDR1 is SNHLY and CDR2 is FYNNEI in the germline V gene. CDR3 sequence (DNA): TGTGCCAGCAGTGAACGGACAGGGGCCACCTACGAGCAGTACTTC. Encoded protein: CASSERTGATYEQYF.

This clone was detected a few times. The chain links TRBV5-6 to TRBJ2-7; D uncertain. Trimming removed 2 bases from V and 3 bases from J, with 6 bases in between. CDR1 and CDR2 from the germline V gene are SGHDT and YYEEEE. The CDR3 has 12 amino acids. CDR3: CASSFSFYEQYF. The CDR3 DNA is TGTGCCAGCAGCTTTTCCTTCTACGAGCAGTACTTC.

The J gene is TRBJ1-4, the V gene TRBV5-1, with D possibly TRBD1 on 6 matching bases. Germline CDR1 SGHRS, CDR2 YFSETQ. The CDR3 has 18 residues. Trimming cost V 4 bases and J 0 bases, with 19 bases left between them. In DNA, the CDR3 is TGCGCCAGCAGCCCAAGCATGGGGGGGGCGGCAACTAATGAAAAACTGTTTTTT. Amino acid sequence: CASSPSMGGAATNEKLFF.

This chain connects TRBV5-1 to TRBJ2-1; 8 bases line up with TRBD1. V shed 4 bases, J shed 6 bases, and the junction held 3 bases outside the gene matches. The CDR3 is 13 amino acids. Germline CDR1 reads SGHRS; CDR2 reads YFSETQ. CDR3 loop: CASSRGQGNEQFF. The CDR3 DNA reads as TGCGCCAGCAGCCGCGGACAGGGCAATGAGCAGTTCTTC.

The rearrangement links TRBV25-1 to TRBJ1-4; TRBD1 is a possible D gene (6 bases). Deletions cut 3 bases from V and 4 bases from J, with 12 bases between. The CDR3 contains 15 residues. Germline-derived CDR1 and CDR2 are MGHDK and SYGVNS. The CDR3 region has the DNA TGTGCCAGCAGTGATTCTGGACAGTTTAATGAAAAACTGTTTTTT. Translated: CASSDSGQFNEKLFF.

This clone was counted once. The chain recombines TRBV7-2 with TRBJ1-3, with a tentative D call TRBD1 (5 bases). The V end was cut by 5 bases, the J end by 0 bases, with 8 bases between. The germline CDR1 and CDR2 sequences are SGHTA and FQGNSA. This CDR3 is 14 amino acids long. This CDR3 reads CASSRGLSGNTIYF. The CDR3 DNA is TGTGCCAGCAGCAGGGGACTCTCTGGAAACACCATATATTTT.

J is TRBJ2-1 and V is TRBV30; D call uncertain. CDR1 and CDR2 from the germline V gene are GTSNPN and SVGIG (reference sequence). The CDR3 is 11 amino acids. Trimming took 6 bases from V and 0 from J, leaving 3 bases between them. Here the CDR3 reads CACGSYNEQFF. The CDR3 coding sequence is TGTGCCTGCGGCTCCTACAATGAGCAGTTCTTC.

The chain recombines TRBV4-1 with TRBJ2-1; D is perhaps TRBD2 (6 bases). Germline V gene lookup returns CDR1 MGHRA and CDR2 YSYEKL. The CDR3 consists of 16 residues. V lost 4 bases and J 6 bases, leaving 19 bases between the germline ends. The CDR3 nucleotides read TGCGCCAGCAGCCTGGGGGACTCGTACCTGACCAATGAGCAGTTCTTC. Translating it yields CASSLGDSYLTNEQFF.